The source of this T cell receptor (beta chain) is a study of T cell responses to AZD1222 COVID-19 vaccine. Whole-study context: Analyses pooled second doses at about 4 or about 12 weeks. Broader study findings: Most donors were white British, females outnumbered males, and clonal diversity was possibly underestimated. It was only after the peak T cell response that any repertoires were sampled.

A remark on this clone: Its antigen is not identified.

Germline assignment: CDR1 MGHDK and CDR2 SYGVNS. The germline V and J ends were trimmed by 7 bases and 0 bases, with 15 bases remaining between them. This CDR3 spans 16 amino acids. Data came from immunoSEQ multiplex PCR; TCRdb stores just in-frame clones and leaves some out. The sample carries under 35,000 clones, more than 85% recorded once. The sequence derives from an adult in good health. The rearrangement joins TRBV25-1 to TRBJ2-2; D may correspond to TRBD1 or TRBD2 (5 bases each). Specimen: peripheral blood, collected on day 0 of AZD1222 vaccination. The CDR3 loop is CASKAAGTSNTGELFF. CDR3 sequence (DNA): TGTGCCAGCAAAGCGGCCGGGACGTCGAACACCGGGGAGCTGTTTTTT.